This TCR beta chain was documented in a study of shared clonotypes between healthy human individuals. Study conclusions and caveats: Few donors limited the genetic and exposure-history diversity represented.

V gave up 1 base and J gave up 2 bases, with 7 bases separating them. Germline CDR1 reads SQVTM; CDR2 reads ANQGSEA. The CDR3 covers 13 residues. Worth noting for this clone: As yet, its antigen is unknown. At the DNA level, this CDR3 is encoded by other sequences in the same sample as well.

Libraries were prepared by immunoSEQ multiplex PCR; TCRdb keeps only in-frame clonotypes and omits some of them. The sample has 600,000 to 750,000 clones; around 72% are singletons. Healthy HIV-negative adults with no recent acute infections or vaccinations were recruited as donors. The sample consisted of memory CD4+ T cells sorted from blood. The subset denotes: CD45RA-negative fraction. The gene calls are TRBV29-1 and TRBJ2-3; D uncertain. The sequence came from a young woman in good health. CDR3 coding DNA: TGCAGCGTTGAAGGTGGCGCCACAGATACGCAGTATTTT. Its protein product is CSVEGGATDTQYF.